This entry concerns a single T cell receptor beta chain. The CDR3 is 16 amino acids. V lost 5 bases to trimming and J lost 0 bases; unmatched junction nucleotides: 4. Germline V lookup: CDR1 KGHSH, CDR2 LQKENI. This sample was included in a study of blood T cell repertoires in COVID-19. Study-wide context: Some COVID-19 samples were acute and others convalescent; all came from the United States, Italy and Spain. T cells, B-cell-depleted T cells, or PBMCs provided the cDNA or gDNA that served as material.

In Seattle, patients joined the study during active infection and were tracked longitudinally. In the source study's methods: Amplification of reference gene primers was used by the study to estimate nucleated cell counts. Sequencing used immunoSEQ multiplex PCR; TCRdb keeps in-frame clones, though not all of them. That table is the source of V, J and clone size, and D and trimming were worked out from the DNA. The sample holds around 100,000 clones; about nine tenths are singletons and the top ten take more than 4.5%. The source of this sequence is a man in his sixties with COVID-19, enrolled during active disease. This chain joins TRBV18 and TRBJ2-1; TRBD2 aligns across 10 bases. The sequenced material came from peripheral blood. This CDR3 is CASSVASGSSYNEQFF. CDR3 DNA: TGTGCCAGCTCAGTCGCTAGCGGGAGCTCCTACAATGAGCAGTTCTTC.